Shown below are 18 T cell receptor beta chains from a single sample sequenced in a study of cytomegalovirus exposure and HLA in healthy donors. The primer mix had 60 Vbeta and 13 Jbeta primers. Clones were sequenced by immunoSEQ multiplex PCR, and TCRdb holds only the in-frame ones, with some missing. The sample includes some 130,000 clones, around 79% seen only once; the top ten take about 3%. Sequencing input: PBMCs. Every receptor here comes from a female donor in good health and CMV-seronegative.

This chain links TRBV12-5 with TRBJ1-5; 9 positions match TRBD1. The germline gives CDR1 LGHNT, CDR2 FRNRAP. The V gene end was trimmed by 6 bases and the J gene end by 6 bases; junction bases not matched to a gene: 12. This CDR3 contains 16 residues. CDR3 amino acids: CASGPSGTGYSQPQHF. In DNA, the CDR3 is TGTGCTAGTGGACCCTCCGGGACAGGGTATAGTCAGCCCCAGCATTTT.

The rearrangement joins TRBV18 to TRBJ2-7, with 8 nucleotides matching TRBD2. CDR1 and CDR2 from the germline V gene are KGHSH and LQKENI. CDR3 length: 16 residues. With V trimmed by 3 bases and J by 2 bases, 9 bases remained unmatched. The DNA of the CDR3 is TGTGCCAGCTCACCCGTACTAGCGGAGATCCCCTACGAGCAGTACTTC. Translating gives CASSPVLAEIPYEQYF.

Concerning this clone: Additional DNA sequences in this sample encode the identical CDR3. The chain combines TRBV4-3 with TRBJ2-7; D uncertain. The germline gives CDR1 LGHNA, CDR2 YSLEER. The CDR3 covers 13 residues. V was trimmed by 0 bases and J by 4 bases, leaving 7 bases between them. The CDR3 region is CASSQDRGYEQYF. The CDR3 DNA follows: TGCGCCAGCAGCCAAGACCGCGGATACGAGCAGTACTTC.

The rearrangement links TRBV4-3 to TRBJ1-5; D remains unclear. The V end was cut by 0 bases, the J end by 4 bases, with 7 bases between. This CDR3 is built from 14 residues. From germline, CDR1 is LGHNA and CDR2 YSLEER. CDR3 in DNA: TGCGCCAGCAGCCAAGATTTAATGAATCAGCCCCAGCATTTT. Its translation: CASSQDLMNQPQHF.

The chain couples TRBV5-6 to TRBJ1-1; 7 bases match TRBD1. Germline assignment: CDR1 SGHDT and CDR2 YYEEEE. V was clipped by 2 bases and J by 0 bases; unmatched bases: 10. CDR3 length equals 17 residues. Here the CDR3 reads CASSLGGLGNMNTEAFF. CDR3 in DNA: TGTGCCAGCAGCTTAGGGGGCTTAGGGAATATGAACACTGAAGCTTTCTTT. Supplemented by reference TRBV5-6 and TRBJ1-1, the full variable domain reads DAGVTQSPTHLIKTRGQQVTLRCSPKSGHDTVSWYQQALGQGPQFIFQYYEEEERQRGNFPDRFSGHQFPNYSSELNVNALLLGDSALYLCASSLGGLGNMNTEAFFGQGTRLTVV.

V gene TRBV30 combines with J gene TRBJ1-3; D unresolved. V was shortened by 1 base and J by 7 bases, with 5 bases between the two germline ends. This CDR3 comprises 11 residues. CDR1 and CDR2 from the germline V gene are GTSNPN and SVGIG (reference sequence). In nucleotides, the CDR3 is TGTGCCTGGAGTGACTTGAACACCATATATTTT. Translation gives CAWSDLNTIYF.

The rearrangement links TRBV9 to TRBJ2-1; 11 bases align to TRBD2. The CDR3 is made up of 17 amino acids. The germline V gene has CDR1 SGDLS and CDR2 YYNGEE. V lost 3 bases and J lost 0; bases outside the gene matches: 5. The CDR3 DNA follows: TGTGCCAGCAGCGCAGGGACTAGCGGAAGCTCCTACAATGAGCAGTTCTTC. This encodes CASSAGTSGSSYNEQFF.

V usage is TRBV4-3 and J usage is TRBJ2-5; the D gene is possibly TRBD2 (6 bases). Trimming took 4 bases from V and 2 from J, leaving 11 bases between them. Germline assignment: CDR1 LGHNA and CDR2 YSLEER. The CDR3 is made up of 14 amino acids. The CDR3 is CASSLGLTQETQYF. CDR3 sequence (DNA): TGCGCCAGCAGCCTTGGACTAACTCAAGAGACCCAGTACTTC.

This clone was detected only a few times. This sequence joins TRBV4-3 and TRBJ2-2; TRBD1 agrees at 8 bases. The CDR3 runs 16 residues. Per germline, CDR1 LGHNA and CDR2 YSLEER. V dropped 0 bases and J dropped 7; count of bases not matched to a gene: 7. The CDR3 loop reads CASSQDLRGPHGELFF. The DNA for the CDR3 is TGCGCCAGCAGCCAAGATCTCAGGGGGCCCCACGGGGAGCTGTTTTTT.

This chain connects TRBV19 to TRBJ1-4, with TRBD1 as a possible D gene (5 bases). The CDR3 has 15 residues. Trimming shortened V by 4 bases and J by 8 bases, and 17 bases separated the two germline ends. Germline CDR1 and CDR2: LNHDA and SQIVND (reference sequence). The CDR3 nucleotides read TGTGCCAGTAGTAATCGTGGGGCGCCCAACGAAAAACTGTTTTTT. Translated: CASSNRGAPNEKLFF.

The V and J genes are TRBV10-3 and TRBJ2-7; D is possibly TRBD2 (5 bases). The CDR3 runs 14 residues. Trimming stripped 10 bases from V and 1 base from J, with 17 bases between. Germline loops: CDR1 ENHRY, CDR2 SYGVKD. CDR3 DNA sequence: TGTGCCACCGCCCGGGATTCAGTGTCCTACGAGCAGTACTTC. Protein product: CATARDSVSYEQYF.

The chain combines TRBV5-1 with TRBJ1-3, with D possibly being TRBD1 (5 bases). The V end lost 4 bases, the J end lost 1 base, and 9 bases lay between the germline ends. CDR3 size: 14 residues. The germline CDR1 and CDR2 sequences are SGHRS and YFSETQ. CDR3: CASSLGGSGNTIYF. Here the CDR3 DNA reads TGCGCCAGCAGCCTCGGGGGGTCTGGAAACACCATATATTTT.

This clone was recorded once. This chain uses TRBV7-9 with TRBJ2-5; the D is unclear. The DNA end favors TRBJ2-7, so the J call may be wrong. Germline CDR1 reads SEHNR; CDR2 reads FQNEAQ (reference sequence). The CDR3 totals 14 residues. As DNA, the CDR3 is TGTGCCAGCAGCTCCTGGCGGCTTACCTACGAGCAGTACTTC. Protein sequence: CASSSWRLTYEQYF.

The gene calls are TRBV4-3 and TRBJ2-3, with 7 bases that match TRBD2. Looked up from germline, CDR1 is LGHNA and CDR2 is YSLEER. J was trimmed by 9 bases and V by 0 bases; bases with no gene match: 9. The CDR3 totals 15 residues. The CDR3 reads CASSQDVSASGTQYF. CDR3 nucleotide sequence: TGCGCCAGCAGCCAAGATGTTTCCGCTAGCGGAACGCAGTATTTT.

This clone has just one count. The chain couples TRBV28 to TRBJ2-1; 14 nucleotides line up with TRBD2. V lost 6 bases, J lost 11 bases, and 9 bases stayed unmatched. The CDR3 is 15 residues long. Per the germline V gene, CDR1 is MDHEN and CDR2 is SYDVKM. Written as DNA, the CDR3 is TGTGCCAGCAGCCCTGGACTAGCGGGGGGTTTCAAGCAGTTCTTC. Protein product: CASSPGLAGGFKQFF.

This chain uses TRBV2 with TRBJ2-3; D unclear. Trimming stripped 3 bases from V and 3 bases from J, with 7 bases between. From germline, CDR1 is SNHLY and CDR2 FYNNEI. The CDR3 runs to 13 residues. The chain's CDR3 is CASSDAITDTQYF. The CDR3 DNA reads as TGTGCCAGCAGTGATGCGATAACAGATACGCAGTATTTT.

This clone has only one observation. The V and J genes are TRBV2 and TRBJ1-2, with D possibly matching TRBD1 (6 bases). Germline values: CDR1 SNHLY, CDR2 FYNNEI. The ends were cut back, 11 bases at V and 5 bases at J, with 12 bases in the middle. This CDR3 spans 11 amino acids. For the CDR3, the DNA is TGTGCCCTAGTGGGGACATATGGCTACACCTTC. It encodes CALVGTYGYTF.

The chain uses TRBV5-1 and TRBJ1-3; D is unclear. The CDR3 covers 18 residues. Germline values: CDR1 SGHRS, CDR2 YFSETQ. The V and J ends lost 0 bases and 4 bases respectively, with 20 bases between them. This chain's CDR3 is CASSLAPPGDNLGNTIYF. The CDR3, as DNA: TGCGCCAGCAGCTTGGCCCCGCCCGGGGATAACCTGGGAAACACCATATATTTT.